Listed below are T cell receptor beta chains from one sample, sequenced in a study of beta chain features in type 1 diabetes. Assay used: immunoSEQ multiplex PCR; TCRdb lists only in-frame clones, some missing. The sample shows fewer than 300,000 clones, around 20% of them seen only once. The sample comprised naive CD4+ T cells from blood. These TCRs come from a woman aged 40 to 50 with type 1 diabetes. Each CDR3 is given without its conserved first and last residue. The D gene is left open where the match is weak.

J gene,V gene,D gene,CDR3 protein
TRBJ1-1,TRBV4-1,-,ASHAGTEAF
TRBJ1-6,TRBV7-9,TRBD1,ASSQRDRVDSPLH
TRBJ2-3,TRBV7-9,-,ASSPRSLTDTQY
TRBJ2-1,TRBV28,-,ASRSPGTLYNEQF
TRBJ1-1,TRBV29-1,-,SGRDIRNTEAF
TRBJ2-5,TRBV27,TRBD1,ASSFGTGEGETQY
TRBJ2-5,TRBV7-3,TRBD2,ASSQTSEETQY
TRBJ2-1,TRBV5-1,TRBD2,ASSLGAGLGGGNEQF
TRBJ2-7,TRBV28,-,ASSLIHAPYEQY
TRBJ2-6,TRBV28,-,ASSFQGRGSGANVLT
TRBJ2-7,TRBV27,TRBD1,ASSARTGQTYEQY
TRBJ1-2,TRBV18,TRBD1,ASSPIRDSYGYT
TRBJ2-7,TRBV4-3,-,ASSQDRVLGAYEQY
TRBJ1-1,TRBV29-1,-,SVVRSGSTEAF
TRBJ1-1,TRBV29-1,-,SVALGRDTEAF
TRBJ2-1,TRBV9,TRBD1,ASSGDGQGYEQF
TRBJ1-1,TRBV20-1,-,SARENTEAF
TRBJ1-2,TRBV15,-,ATSRDGAGDGYGYT
TRBJ1-5,TRBV7-2,-,ASSLVLRDQPQH
TRBJ1-5,TRBV28,-,ASTRQSNQPQH
TRBJ2-1,TRBV15,TRBD1,ATSREAGTGGYEQF
TRBJ1-1,TRBV29-1,-,SVAVEATEAF
TRBJ2-1,TRBV7-3,TRBD2,ASSWRGDNEQF
TRBJ2-7,TRBV7-9,-,ASSLSGYEQY
TRBJ1-6,TRBV7-2,TRBD1,ASSRDRAASPLH
TRBJ1-1,TRBV30,-,AWSVRQTLYTEAF
TRBJ2-5,TRBV28,-,ASSTPTPGGRLETQY
TRBJ1-5,TRBV28,TRBD1,ASSIAGGNNQPQH
TRBJ2-5,TRBV2,-,ASSRVSSLETQY
TRBJ1-1,TRBV18,-,ASSRGRNTEAF
TRBJ1-5,TRBV2,-,ASLEGRGGNQPQH
TRBJ1-2,TRBV28,-,ASSLDFYGYT
TRBJ2-1,TRBV2,-,ASSIGLRGSYNEQF